The TCR beta chain described here comes from a study of CD8+CD57+ T cells in acquired aplastic anemia. According to the study, genomic DNA was the template for TCR beta VDJ and CDR3 profiling. TCRdb used MiXCR to reprocess the reads, holding one entry per CDR3 protein. In the table there are about 160,000 distinct CDR3 sequences, 35% to 55% of which are singletons. The trim removed 1 base at V and 3 bases at J, leaving 9 bases unmatched. CDR1 and CDR2 from the germline V gene are LGHNA and YNFKEQ. This CDR3 has 16 residues. The sequenced sample consisted of sorted CD4+, CD8+, or CD8+CD57+ T cells (not recorded which) from PBMCs. This clonotype originated in a human donor in good health. V and J are TRBV4-2 and TRBJ2-7, with 7 bases aligning to TRBD2. DNA of the CDR3: TGTGCCAGCAGCCAAGTTGGGGCGGGAGAACACTACGAGCAGTACTTC. It specifies CASSQVGAGEHYEQYF.